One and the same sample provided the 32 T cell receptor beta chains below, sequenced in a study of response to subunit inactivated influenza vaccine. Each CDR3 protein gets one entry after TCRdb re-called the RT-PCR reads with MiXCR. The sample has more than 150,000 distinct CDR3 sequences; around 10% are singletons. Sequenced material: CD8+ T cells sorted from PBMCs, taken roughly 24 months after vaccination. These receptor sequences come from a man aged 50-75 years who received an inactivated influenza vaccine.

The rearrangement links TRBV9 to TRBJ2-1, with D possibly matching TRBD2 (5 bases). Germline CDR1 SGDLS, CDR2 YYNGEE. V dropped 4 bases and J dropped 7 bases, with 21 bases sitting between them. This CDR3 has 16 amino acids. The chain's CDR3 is CASSPPAGRKRNEQFF. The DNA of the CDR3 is TGTGCCAGCAGCCCCCCCGCGGGTAGAAAGAGGAATGAGCAGTTCTTC.

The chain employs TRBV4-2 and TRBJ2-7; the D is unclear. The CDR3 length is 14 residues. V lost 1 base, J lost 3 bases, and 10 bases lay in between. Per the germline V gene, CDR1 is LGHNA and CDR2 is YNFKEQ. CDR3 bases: TGTGCCAGCAGCCAAGCGGGCAGGAGCTACGAGCAGTACTTC. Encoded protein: CASSQAGRSYEQYF.

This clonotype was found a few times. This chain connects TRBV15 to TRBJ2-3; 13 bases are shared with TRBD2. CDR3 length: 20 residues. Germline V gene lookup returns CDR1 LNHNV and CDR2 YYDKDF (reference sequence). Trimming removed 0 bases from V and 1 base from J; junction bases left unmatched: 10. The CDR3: CATSRDRLAGGVKGTDTQYF. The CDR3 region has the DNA TGTGCCACCAGCAGAGATAGACTAGCGGGAGGAGTGAAAGGCACAGATACGCAGTATTTT.

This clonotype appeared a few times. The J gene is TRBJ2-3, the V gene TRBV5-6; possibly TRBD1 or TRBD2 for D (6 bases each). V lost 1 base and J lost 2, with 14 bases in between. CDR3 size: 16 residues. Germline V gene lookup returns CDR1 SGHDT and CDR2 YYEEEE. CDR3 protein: CASSLRGEWDTDTQYF. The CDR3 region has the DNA TGTGCCAGCAGCTTGAGGGGGGAATGGGACACAGATACGCAGTATTTT.

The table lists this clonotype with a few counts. Here the CDR3 reads CASSFPSGPSTDTQYF. DNA of the CDR3: TGTGCCAGCAGCTTCCCTAGCGGGCCCAGCACAGATACGCAGTATTTT. J is TRBJ2-3 and V is TRBV13; 8 nucleotides line up with TRBD2. The J segment lost 0 bases and the V segment lost 3 bases, leaving 5 bases of the junction unmatched. This CDR3 has 16 residues. The germline CDR1 and CDR2 sequences are PRHDT and FYEKMQ (reference sequence).

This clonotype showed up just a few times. The CDR3 sequence is CASSYSPGSEAFF. For the CDR3, the DNA is TGTGCCAGCAGTTACTCGCCCGGCTCTGAAGCTTTCTTT. J is TRBJ1-1 and V is TRBV6-2 or TRBV6-3; no clear D gene. The CDR3 runs to 13 residues. The germline V and J ends were trimmed by 0 bases and 6 bases, with 8 bases remaining between them. CDR1 and CDR2 (germline): MNHEY, SVGEGT.

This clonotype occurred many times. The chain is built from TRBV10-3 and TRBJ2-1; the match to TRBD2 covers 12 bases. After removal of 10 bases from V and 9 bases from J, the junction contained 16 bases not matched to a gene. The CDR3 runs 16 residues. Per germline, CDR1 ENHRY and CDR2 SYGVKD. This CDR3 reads CATLSRAASGRGEQFF. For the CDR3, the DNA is TGTGCCACCCTATCAAGGGCTGCTAGCGGGAGGGGTGAGCAGTTCTTC.

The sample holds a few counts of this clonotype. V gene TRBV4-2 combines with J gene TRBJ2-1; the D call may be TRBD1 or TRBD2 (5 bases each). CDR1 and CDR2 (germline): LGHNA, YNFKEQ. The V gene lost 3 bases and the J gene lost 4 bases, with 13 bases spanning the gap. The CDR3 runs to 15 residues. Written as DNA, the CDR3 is TGTGCCAGCAGCCACGGGACGGCAGTTTACAATGAGCAGTTCTTC. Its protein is CASSHGTAVYNEQFF.

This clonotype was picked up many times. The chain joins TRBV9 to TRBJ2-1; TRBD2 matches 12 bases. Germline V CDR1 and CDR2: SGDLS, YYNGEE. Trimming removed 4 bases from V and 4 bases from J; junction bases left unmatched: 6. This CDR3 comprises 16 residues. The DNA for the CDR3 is TGTGCCAGCAGCACTCTAGCGGGAGGGAATTACAATGAGCAGTTCTTC. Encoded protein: CASSTLAGGNYNEQFF.

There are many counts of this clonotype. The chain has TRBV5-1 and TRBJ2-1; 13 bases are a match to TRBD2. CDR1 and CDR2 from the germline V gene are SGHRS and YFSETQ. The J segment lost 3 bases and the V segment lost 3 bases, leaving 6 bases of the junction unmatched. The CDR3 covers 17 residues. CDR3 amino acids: CASSWGTSGTGYNEQFF. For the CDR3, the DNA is TGCGCCAGCAGCTGGGGGACTAGCGGGACCGGCTACAATGAGCAGTTCTTC.

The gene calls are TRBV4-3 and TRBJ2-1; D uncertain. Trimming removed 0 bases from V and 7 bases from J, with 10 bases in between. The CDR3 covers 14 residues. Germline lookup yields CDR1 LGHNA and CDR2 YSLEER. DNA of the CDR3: TGCGCCAGCAGCCAAGAGTTTGGCGGAAATGAGCAGTTCTTC. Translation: CASSQEFGGNEQFF.

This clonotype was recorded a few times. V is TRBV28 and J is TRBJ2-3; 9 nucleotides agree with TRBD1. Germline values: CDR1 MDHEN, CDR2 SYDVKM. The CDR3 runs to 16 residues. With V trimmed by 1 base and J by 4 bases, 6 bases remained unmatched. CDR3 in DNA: TGTGCCAGCAGTTTATTTTGGGACAGGGAGCCAGATACGCAGTATTTT. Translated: CASSLFWDREPDTQYF.

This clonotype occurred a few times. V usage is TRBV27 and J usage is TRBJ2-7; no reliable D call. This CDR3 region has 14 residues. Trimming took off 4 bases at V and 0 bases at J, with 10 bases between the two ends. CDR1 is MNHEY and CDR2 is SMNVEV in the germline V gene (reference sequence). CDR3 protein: CASSSSALSYEQYF. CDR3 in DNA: TGTGCCAGCAGTTCATCCGCCCTCTCCTACGAGCAGTACTTC.

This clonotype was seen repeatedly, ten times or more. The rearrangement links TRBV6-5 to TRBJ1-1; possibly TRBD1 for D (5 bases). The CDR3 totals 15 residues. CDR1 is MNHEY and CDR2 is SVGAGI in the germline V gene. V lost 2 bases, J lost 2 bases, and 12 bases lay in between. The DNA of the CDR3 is TGTGCCAGCAGTTACGGGGCAGACCCTAACACTGAAGCTTTCTTT. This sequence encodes CASSYGADPNTEAFF.

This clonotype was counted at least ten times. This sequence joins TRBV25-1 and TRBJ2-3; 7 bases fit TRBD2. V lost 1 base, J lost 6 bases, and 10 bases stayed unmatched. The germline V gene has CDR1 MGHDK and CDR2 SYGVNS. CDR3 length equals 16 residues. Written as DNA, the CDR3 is TGTGCCAGCAGTGAATGGGGAGGGACTGCCCCTGATACGCAGTATTTT. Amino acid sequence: CASSEWGGTAPDTQYF.

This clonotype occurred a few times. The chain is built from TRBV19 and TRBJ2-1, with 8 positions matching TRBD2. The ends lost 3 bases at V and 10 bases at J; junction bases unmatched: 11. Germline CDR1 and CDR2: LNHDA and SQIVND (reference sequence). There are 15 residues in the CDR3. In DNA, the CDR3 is TGTGCCAGTAGTATTTCCGGGAGGGCCCAGGTAGAGCAGTTCTTC. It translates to CASSISGRAQVEQFF.

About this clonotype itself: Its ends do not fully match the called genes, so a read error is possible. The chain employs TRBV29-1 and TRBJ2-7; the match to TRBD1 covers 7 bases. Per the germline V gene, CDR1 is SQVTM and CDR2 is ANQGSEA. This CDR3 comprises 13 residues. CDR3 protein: CSVELGQSSEQYF. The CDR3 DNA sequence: TGCAGCGTTGAATTGGGACAGTCCTCCGAGCAGTACTTC.

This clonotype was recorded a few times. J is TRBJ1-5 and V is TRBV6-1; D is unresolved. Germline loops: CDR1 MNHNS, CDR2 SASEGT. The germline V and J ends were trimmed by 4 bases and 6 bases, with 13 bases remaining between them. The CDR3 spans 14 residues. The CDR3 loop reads CASSAGYLSQPQHF. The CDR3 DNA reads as TGTGCCAGCAGTGCAGGCTACCTTAGTCAGCCCCAGCATTTT.

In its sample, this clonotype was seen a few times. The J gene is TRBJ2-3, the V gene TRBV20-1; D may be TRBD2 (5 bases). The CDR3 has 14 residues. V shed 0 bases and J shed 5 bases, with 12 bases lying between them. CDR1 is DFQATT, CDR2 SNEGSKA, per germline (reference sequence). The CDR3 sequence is CSARDIREEDTQYF. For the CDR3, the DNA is TGCAGTGCTAGAGATATACGGGAAGAAGATACGCAGTATTTT.

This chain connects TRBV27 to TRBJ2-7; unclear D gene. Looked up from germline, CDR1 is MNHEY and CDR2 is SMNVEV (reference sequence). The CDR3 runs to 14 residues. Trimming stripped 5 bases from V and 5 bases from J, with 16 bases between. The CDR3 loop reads CASSPYYGGHEQYF. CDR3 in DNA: TGTGCCAGCAGTCCCTATTACGGTGGCCACGAGCAGTACTTC.

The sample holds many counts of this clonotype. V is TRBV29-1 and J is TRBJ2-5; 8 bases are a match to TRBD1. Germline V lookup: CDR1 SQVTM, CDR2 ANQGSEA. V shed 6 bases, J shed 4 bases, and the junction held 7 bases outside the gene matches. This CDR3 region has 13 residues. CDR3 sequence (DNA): TGCAGCGTGACTTGGACAGGGAGAGAGACCCAGTACTTC. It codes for CSVTWTGRETQYF.

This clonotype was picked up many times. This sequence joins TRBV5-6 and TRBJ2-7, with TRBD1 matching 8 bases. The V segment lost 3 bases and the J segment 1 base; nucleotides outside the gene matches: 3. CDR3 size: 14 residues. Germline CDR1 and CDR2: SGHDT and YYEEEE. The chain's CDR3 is CASSSGTGSYEQYF. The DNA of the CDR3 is TGTGCCAGCAGCTCCGGGACAGGTTCCTACGAGCAGTACTTC.

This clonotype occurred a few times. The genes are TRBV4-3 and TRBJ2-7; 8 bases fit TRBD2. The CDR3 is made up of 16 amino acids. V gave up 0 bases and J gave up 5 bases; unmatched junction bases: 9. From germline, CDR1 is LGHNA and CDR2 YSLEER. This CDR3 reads CASSQEWAGGSHEQYF. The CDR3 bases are TGCGCCAGCAGCCAAGAATGGGCGGGGGGCTCACACGAGCAGTACTTC.

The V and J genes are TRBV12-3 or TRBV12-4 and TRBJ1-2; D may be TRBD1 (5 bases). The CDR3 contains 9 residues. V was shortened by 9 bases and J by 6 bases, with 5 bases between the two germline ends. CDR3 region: CARDNGYTF. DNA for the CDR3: TGTGCCAGGGACAATGGCTACACCTTC.

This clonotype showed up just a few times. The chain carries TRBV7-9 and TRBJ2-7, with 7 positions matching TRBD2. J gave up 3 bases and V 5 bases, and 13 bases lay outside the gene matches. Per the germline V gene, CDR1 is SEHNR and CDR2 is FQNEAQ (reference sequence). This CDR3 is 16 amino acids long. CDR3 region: CASSNRDYDILYEQYF. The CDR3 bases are TGTGCCAGCAGCAATCGGGACTACGATATTCTCTACGAGCAGTACTTC.

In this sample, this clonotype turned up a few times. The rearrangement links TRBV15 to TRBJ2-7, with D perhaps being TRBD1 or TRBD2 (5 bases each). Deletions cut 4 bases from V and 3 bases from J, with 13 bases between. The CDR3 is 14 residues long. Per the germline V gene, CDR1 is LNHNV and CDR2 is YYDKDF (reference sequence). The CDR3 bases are TGTGCCACCAGCACTGGGGACGCACGCTACGAGCAGTACTTC. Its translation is CATSTGDARYEQYF. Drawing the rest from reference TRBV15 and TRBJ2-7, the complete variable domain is DAMVIQNPRYQVTQFGKPVTLSCSQTLNHNVMYWYQQKSSQAPKLLFHYYDKDFNNEADTPDNFQSRRPNTSFCFLDIRSPGLGDTAMYLCATSTGDARYEQYFGPGTRLTVT.

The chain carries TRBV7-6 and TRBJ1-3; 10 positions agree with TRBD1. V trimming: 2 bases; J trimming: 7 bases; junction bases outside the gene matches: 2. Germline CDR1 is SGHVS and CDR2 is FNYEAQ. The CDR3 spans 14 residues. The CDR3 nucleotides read TGTGCCAGCAGCTTACCGGGACAGGGGAACACCATATATTTT. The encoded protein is CASSLPGQGNTIYF.

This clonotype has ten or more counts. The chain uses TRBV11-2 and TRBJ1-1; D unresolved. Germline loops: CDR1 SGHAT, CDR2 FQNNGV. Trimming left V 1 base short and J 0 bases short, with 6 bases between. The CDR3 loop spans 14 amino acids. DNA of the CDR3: TGTGCCAGCAGCTTAGGGTCTTTGAACACTGAAGCTTTCTTT. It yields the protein CASSLGSLNTEAFF. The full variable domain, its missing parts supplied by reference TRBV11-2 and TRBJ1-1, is EAGVAQSPRYKIIEKRQSVAFWCNPISGHATLYWYQQILGQGPKLLIQFQNNGVVDDSQLPKDRFSAERLKGVDSTLKIQPAKLEDSAVYLCASSLGSLNTEAFFGQGTRLTVV.

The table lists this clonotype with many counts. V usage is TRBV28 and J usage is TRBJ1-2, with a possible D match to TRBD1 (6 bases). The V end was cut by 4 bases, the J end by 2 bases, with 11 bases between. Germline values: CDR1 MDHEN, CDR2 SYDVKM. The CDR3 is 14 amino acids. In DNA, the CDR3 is TGTGCCAGCAGTTCCCTCACAGGGAACTATGGCTACACCTTC. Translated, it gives CASSSLTGNYGYTF.

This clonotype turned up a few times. In DNA, the CDR3 is TGTGCCAGCAGTTTACCAGAGGGAGCGGGCCTAAACACCGGGGAGCTGTTTTTT. It encodes CASSLPEGAGLNTGELFF. The rearrangement uses TRBV12-3 or TRBV12-4 and TRBJ2-2, with D perhaps matching TRBD2 (6 bases). The CDR3 runs 18 residues. Trimming shortened V by 2 bases and J by 2 bases, and 18 bases separated the two germline ends.

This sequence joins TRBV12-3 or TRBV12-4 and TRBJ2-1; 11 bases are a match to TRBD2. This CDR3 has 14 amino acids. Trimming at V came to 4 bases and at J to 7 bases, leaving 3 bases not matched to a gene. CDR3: CASSYGTSGNEQFF. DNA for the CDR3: TGTGCCAGCAGTTACGGGACTAGCGGTAATGAGCAGTTCTTC.

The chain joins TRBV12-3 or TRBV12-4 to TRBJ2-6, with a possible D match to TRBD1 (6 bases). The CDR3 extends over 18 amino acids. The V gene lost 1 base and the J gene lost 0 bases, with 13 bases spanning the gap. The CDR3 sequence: CASSLDDRLFSGANVLTF. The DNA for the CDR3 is TGTGCCAGCAGTTTAGACGACAGGCTTTTCTCTGGGGCCAACGTCCTGACTTTC.